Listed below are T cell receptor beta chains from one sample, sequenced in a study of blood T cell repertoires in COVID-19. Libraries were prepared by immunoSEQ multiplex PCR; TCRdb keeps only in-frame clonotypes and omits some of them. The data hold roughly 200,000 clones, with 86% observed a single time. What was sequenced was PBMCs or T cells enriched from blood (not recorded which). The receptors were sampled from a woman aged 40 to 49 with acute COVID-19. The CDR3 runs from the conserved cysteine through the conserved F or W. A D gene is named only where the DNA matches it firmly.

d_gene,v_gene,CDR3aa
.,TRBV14,CASSLGGAYGYTF
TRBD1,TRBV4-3,CASSRYRGSYTEAFF
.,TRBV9,CASSVLDSNTEAFF
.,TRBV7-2,CASSSYTGELFF
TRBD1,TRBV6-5,CASSWDRGPNTEAFF
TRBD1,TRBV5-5,CASSLVDRANTEAFF
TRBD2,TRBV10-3,CAIRTRTSGGPYEQYF
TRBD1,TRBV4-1,CASSQGQGRSYNSPLHF
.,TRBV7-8,CASSSDFYNEQFF
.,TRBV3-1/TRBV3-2,CASSQDRGSETQYF
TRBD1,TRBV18,CASSPGQGSHQPQHF
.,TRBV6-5,CASSGTSGNQPQHF
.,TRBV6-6,CASSYSSGSSYNEQFF
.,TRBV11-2,CASSPNGGYPGNTIYF
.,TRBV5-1,CASSFGQTKAVNTEAFF
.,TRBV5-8,CASSFNFRQPQHF
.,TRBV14,CASSQAPLAEEGYTF
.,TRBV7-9,CASSLAHPGSTEAFF
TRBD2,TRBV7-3,CASSHTTSGGAVGELFF
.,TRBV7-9,CASSFVRNTGELFF